This is a list of T cell receptor beta chains from one sample in a study of blood T cell repertoires in COVID-19. Profiled with immunoSEQ multiplex PCR; TCRdb holds only in-frame clones, not every one. Of 400,000 or so clones in the sample, around 90% were seen once. Sequencing was carried out using PBMCs or T cells enriched from blood (not recorded which). Receptor source: a woman in her forties with acute COVID-19. CDR3s include the opening cysteine and the closing phenylalanine or tryptophan. Each record gives: D gene, J gene, V gene, clone size, CDR3 length, CDR3 DNA, CDR3 protein. The D gene is left open where the match is weak. The listing skips clone size in some rows; elsewhere it reads once, few, many or a size class.

NA,TRBJ1-3,TRBV30,NA,13,TGTGCCTGGACACAGGACGCTGGAAACACCATATATTTT,CAWTQDAGNTIYF
TRBD1,TRBJ2-6,TRBV19,NA,16,TGTGCCAGCAAGGACAGGGCCCACCCTGGGGCCAACGTCCTGACTTTC,CASKDRAHPGANVLTF
TRBD1,TRBJ2-2,TRBV5-5,NA,17,TGTGCCAGCAGCGGAACGAGGACAGGGGCTAGCACCGGGGAGCTGTTTTTT,CASSGTRTGASTGELFF
NA,TRBJ1-5,TRBV19,NA,13,TGTGCCAGTGCTCGTTCCGGGAGTCAGCCCCAGCATTTT,CASARSGSQPQHF
NA,TRBJ2-7,TRBV7-9,NA,16,TGTGCCAGCAGCTTGGGTTGGGGCCAGGGCGGAGACGAGCAGTACTTC,CASSLGWGQGGDEQYF
NA,TRBJ1-6,TRBV5-4,NA,14,TGTGCCAGCAGCTTGGGACAGCGGGATTCACCCCTCCACTTT,CASSLGQRDSPLHF
TRBD1,TRBJ1-2,TRBV7-9,NA,12,TGTGCCAGCAGCGGACAGGACTATGGCTACACCTTC,CASSGQDYGYTF
TRBD2,TRBJ2-3,TRBV7-2,NA,15,TGTGCCAGCAGCTTGACTAGCGGGGGATCAGATACGCAGTATTTT,CASSLTSGGSDTQYF
TRBD1,TRBJ1-2,TRBV18,NA,14,TGTGCCAGCTCACCGGACAGGGGTAACTATGGCTACACCTTC,CASSPDRGNYGYTF
TRBD1,TRBJ1-6,TRBV7-2,NA,15,TGTGCCAGCAGCTTTCGACAGGGGCATGGTTCACCCCTCCACTTT,CASSFRQGHGSPLHF
TRBD1,TRBJ1-2,TRBV3-1/TRBV3-2,few,15,TGTGCCAGCAGCCGACCGGGACAGTTAATCTATGGCTACACCTTC,CASSRPGQLIYGYTF
TRBD1,TRBJ2-1,TRBV19,NA,13,TGTGCCAGTAGTGGACAGGGCTACAATGAGCAGTTCTTC,CASSGQGYNEQFF
NA,TRBJ1-3,TRBV15,NA,15,TGTGCCACCAGCATTAACGGGGGGCCCCGGGACACCATATATTTT,CATSINGGPRDTIYF
NA,TRBJ1-1,TRBV12-3/TRBV12-4,few,12,TGTGCCAGCAGTCACGGACAGAACGAAGCTTTCTTT,CASSHGQNEAFF
NA,TRBJ2-5,TRBV7-9,NA,13,TGTGCCAGCAGCTCAGATAACCAAGAGACCCAGTACTTC,CASSSDNQETQYF
TRBD1,TRBJ2-3,TRBV30,NA,16,TGTGCCTGGAGTGGGGACAGGGGTCCTCGTGGGAATACGCAGTATTTT,CAWSGDRGPRGNTQYF
TRBD1,TRBJ1-1,TRBV30,NA,12,TGTGCCGCAGACAGGGGGTTGACTGAAGCTTTCTTT,CAADRGLTEAFF
NA,TRBJ1-1,TRBV19,NA,13,TGTGCCAGTAGTATAGGTAGGGGGTTTGAAGCTTTCTTT,CASSIGRGFEAFF
NA,TRBJ2-3,TRBV2,NA,12,TGTGCCAGCAGTGACCACACAGATACGCAGTATTTT,CASSDHTDTQYF
TRBD1,TRBJ2-5,TRBV5-6,NA,15,TGTGCCAGCACCAAGACAGGGGGCTTGCGGGAGACCCAGTACTTC,CASTKTGGLRETQYF
TRBD2,TRBJ2-7,TRBV11-3,NA,14,TGTGCCAGCAGCTGGCGGGGGGGCATCAACGAGCAGTACTTC,CASSWRGGINEQYF
TRBD2,TRBJ2-1,TRBV29-1,NA,12,TGCAGCGTCAGGACTAGCTCCAATGAGCAGTTCTTC,CSVRTSSNEQFF
NA,TRBJ2-7,TRBV18,NA,15,TGTGCCAGCTCCTCGGGGGGCACCGGGGTCTACGAGCAGTACTTC,CASSSGGTGVYEQYF
TRBD1,TRBJ2-7,TRBV30,NA,13,TGTGCCTGGAGTGGACAGGGGGCCCACGAGCAGTACTTC,CAWSGQGAHEQYF
NA,TRBJ2-1,TRBV3-1/TRBV3-2,NA,15,TGTGCCAGCAGCCAAGCCAGGGGCGCCTACAATGAGCAGTTCTTC,CASSQARGAYNEQFF
NA,TRBJ1-1,TRBV4-2,NA,15,TGTGCCAGCAGCCAAGAAAGGGGACTCAACACTGAAGCTTTCTTT,CASSQERGLNTEAFF
NA,TRBJ2-3,TRBV11-2,few,15,TGTGCCACCCGCCTGTGGGGGGGGCGATCAGATACGCAGTATTTT,CATRLWGGRSDTQYF
TRBD2,TRBJ2-1,TRBV15,once,16,TGTGCCACCAGCCTAGCGGGGGGTATCACCTACAATGAGCAGTTCTTC,CATSLAGGITYNEQFF